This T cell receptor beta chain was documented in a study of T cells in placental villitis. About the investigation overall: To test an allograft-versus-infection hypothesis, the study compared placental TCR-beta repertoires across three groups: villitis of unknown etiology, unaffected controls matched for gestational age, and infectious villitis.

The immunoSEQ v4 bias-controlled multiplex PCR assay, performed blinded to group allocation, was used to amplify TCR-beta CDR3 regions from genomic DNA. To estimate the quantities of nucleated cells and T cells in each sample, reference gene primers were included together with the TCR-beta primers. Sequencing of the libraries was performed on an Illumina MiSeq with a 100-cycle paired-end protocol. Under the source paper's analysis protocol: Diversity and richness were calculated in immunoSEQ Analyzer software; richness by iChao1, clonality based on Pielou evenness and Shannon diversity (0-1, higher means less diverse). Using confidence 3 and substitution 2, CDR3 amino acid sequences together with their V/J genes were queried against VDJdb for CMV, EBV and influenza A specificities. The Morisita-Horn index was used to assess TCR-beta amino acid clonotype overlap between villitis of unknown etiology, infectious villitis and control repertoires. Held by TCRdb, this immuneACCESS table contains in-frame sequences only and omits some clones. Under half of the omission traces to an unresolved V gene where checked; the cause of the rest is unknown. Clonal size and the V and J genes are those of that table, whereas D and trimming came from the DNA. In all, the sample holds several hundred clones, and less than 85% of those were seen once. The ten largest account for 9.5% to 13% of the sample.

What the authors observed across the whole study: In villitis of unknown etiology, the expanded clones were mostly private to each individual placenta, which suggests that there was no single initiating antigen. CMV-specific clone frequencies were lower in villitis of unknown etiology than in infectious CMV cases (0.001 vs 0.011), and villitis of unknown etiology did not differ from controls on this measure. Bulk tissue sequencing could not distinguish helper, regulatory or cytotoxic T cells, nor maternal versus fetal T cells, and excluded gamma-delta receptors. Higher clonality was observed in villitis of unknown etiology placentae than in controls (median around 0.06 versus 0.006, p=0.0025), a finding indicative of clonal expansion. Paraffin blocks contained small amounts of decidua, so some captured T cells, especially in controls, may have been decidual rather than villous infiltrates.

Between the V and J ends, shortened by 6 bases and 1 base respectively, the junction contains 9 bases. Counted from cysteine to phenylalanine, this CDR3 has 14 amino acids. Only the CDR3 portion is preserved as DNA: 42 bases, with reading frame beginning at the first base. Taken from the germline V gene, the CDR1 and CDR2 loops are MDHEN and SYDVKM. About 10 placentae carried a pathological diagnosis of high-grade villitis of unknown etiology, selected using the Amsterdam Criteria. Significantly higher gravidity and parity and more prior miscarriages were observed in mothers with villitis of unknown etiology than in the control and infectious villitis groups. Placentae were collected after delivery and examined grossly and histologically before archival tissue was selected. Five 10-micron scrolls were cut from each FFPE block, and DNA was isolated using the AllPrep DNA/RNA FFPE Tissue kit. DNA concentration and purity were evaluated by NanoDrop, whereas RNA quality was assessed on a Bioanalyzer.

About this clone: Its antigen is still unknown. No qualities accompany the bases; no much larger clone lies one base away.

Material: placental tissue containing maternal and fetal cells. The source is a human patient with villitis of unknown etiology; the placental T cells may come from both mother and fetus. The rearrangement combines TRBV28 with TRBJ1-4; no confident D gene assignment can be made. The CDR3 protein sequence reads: CASSPGGTNEKLFF. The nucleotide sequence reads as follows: TGTGCCAGCAGCCCCGGCGGAACTAATGAAAAACTGTTTTTT.